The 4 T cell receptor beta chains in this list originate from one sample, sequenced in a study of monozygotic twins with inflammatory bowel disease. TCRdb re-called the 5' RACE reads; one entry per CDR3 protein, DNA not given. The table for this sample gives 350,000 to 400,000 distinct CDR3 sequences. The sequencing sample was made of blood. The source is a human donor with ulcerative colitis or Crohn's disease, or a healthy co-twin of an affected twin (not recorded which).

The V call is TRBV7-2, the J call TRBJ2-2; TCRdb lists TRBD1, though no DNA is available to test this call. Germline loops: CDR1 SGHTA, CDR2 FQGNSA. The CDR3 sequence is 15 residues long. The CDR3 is CASSSRTGNTGELFF.

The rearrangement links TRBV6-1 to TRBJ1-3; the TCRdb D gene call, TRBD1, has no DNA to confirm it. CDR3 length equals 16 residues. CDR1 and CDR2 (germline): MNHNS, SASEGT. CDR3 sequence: CASSVNTGGSGNTIYF.

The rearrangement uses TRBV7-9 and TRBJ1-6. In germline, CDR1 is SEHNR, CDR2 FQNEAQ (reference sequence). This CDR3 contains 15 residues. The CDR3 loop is CASSLGGGGRSPLHF. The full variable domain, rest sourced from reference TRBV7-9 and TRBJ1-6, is DTGVSQNPRHKITKRGQNVTFRCDPISEHNRLYWYRQTLGQGPEFLTYFQNEAQLEKSRLLSDRFSAERPKGSFSTLEIQRTEQGDSAMYLCASSLGGGGRSPLHFGNGTRLTVT.

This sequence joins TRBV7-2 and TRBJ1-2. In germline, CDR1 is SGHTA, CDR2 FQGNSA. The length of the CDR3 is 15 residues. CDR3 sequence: CASSLGWDVGYGYTF.